This TCR beta chain was identified in a study of vaccination and CD4 T cells after COVID-19. CD4+ T cells that had been cultured provided DNA sequenced with the Oncomine TCR Beta short-read assay. TCRdb called the PCR reads again in MiXCR, with one record for every CDR3 protein. The profile shows 15,000 to 20,000 distinct CDR3 sequences, over 25% of them singletons. Sample treatment: roughly 11-day PBMC culture with coronavirus spike peptide pools or control peptides (ViraFEST assay). For this clonotype: No antigen is known for it. The junction does not match germline at one end; this may be a read error.

The germline V gene has CDR1 SGHRS and CDR2 YFSETQ. The CDR3 has 15 residues. The receptor's source is a human donor with COVID-19. Sequences were obtained from cultured CD4+ T cells from blood. The chain couples TRBV5-1 to TRBJ1-2; TRBD1 might be the D (6 bases). The CDR3: CASSLESTGWTARAF. CDR3 bases: TGCGCCAGCAGCTTGGAATCTACAGGGTGGACGGCCCGGGCCTTC.